Listed below are T cell receptor beta chains from one sample, sequenced in a study of preoperative IRX-2 immunotherapy in early breast cancer. The protocol was immunoSEQ multiplex PCR, while the TCRdb copy is restricted to in-frame clones and leaves out a portion. The sample yields 30,000 to 45,000 clones, roughly 80% seen once. Sequencing was performed on lymph node tissue, taken after IRX-2 immunotherapy. All receptors derive from a human donor with breast cancer. CDR3s include the opening cysteine and the closing phenylalanine or tryptophan. D genes are given only for firm matches. Part of the rows lack a size; the others show once, few, many or a class for expanded clones.

j_gene,abundance,d_gene,v_gene,CDR3nt,CDR3aa
TRBJ2-2,-,-,TRBV11-3,TGTGCCAGCAGCTTCCCGGACGGAAACACCGGGGAGCTGTTTTTT,CASSFPDGNTGELFF
TRBJ1-5,once,-,TRBV19,TGTGCCAGTATCCTCCGGGGGACGGGGGAATTGAGGGGCAATCAGCCCCAGCATTTT,CASILRGTGELRGNQPQHF
TRBJ1-5,-,TRBD1,TRBV19,TGTGCCAGTAGTAAACCGGGACAGGGCAATCAGCCCCAGCATTTT,CASSKPGQGNQPQHF
TRBJ1-2,-,TRBD1,TRBV28,TGTGCCAGCAGTTTCCTCGGGACAGACTATGGCTACACCTTC,CASSFLGTDYGYTF
TRBJ2-5,-,-,TRBV7-5,TGTGCCAGCAGCTTAACTATGCCCCAAGGAGGAGAGACCCAGTACTTC,CASSLTMPQGGETQYF
TRBJ2-1,-,TRBD2,TRBV7-1,TGTGCCAGCAGCTTAGTCCCTAGCGGGGGGTATGGTTTCTTC,CASSLVPSGGYGFF
TRBJ2-3,-,-,TRBV6-8,TGTGCCAGCAGGGAACAGGGCCATTCCACAGATACGCAGTATTTT,CASREQGHSTDTQYF
TRBJ1-4,-,-,TRBV19,TGTGCCAGCACGCAGAGGACTAATGAAAAACTGTTTTTT,CASTQRTNEKLFF
TRBJ2-1,few,TRBD2,TRBV6-8,TGTGCCATCAGTCCAGCGGGGGGGCCGAGAGATGAGCAGTTCTTC,CAISPAGGPRDEQFF
TRBJ1-1,-,-,TRBV6-8,TGTGCCAGCAGTGACCGGGGCGGGCTTGGTACTGAAGCTTTCTTT,CASSDRGGLGTEAFF
TRBJ2-5,-,TRBD1,TRBV11-3,TGTGCCAGCAGCCCGGGACAGTTATCCCAAGAGACCCAGTACTTC,CASSPGQLSQETQYF
TRBJ2-1,-,TRBD2,TRBV11-3,TGTGCCAGCAGCCAGGACGGGGGGTCCTACAATGAGCAGTTCTTC,CASSQDGGSYNEQFF
TRBJ2-3,-,-,TRBV19,TGTGCCAGTAGGAGGTCGGCCAACACAGATACGCAGTATTTT,CASRRSANTDTQYF
TRBJ2-6,few,-,TRBV19,TGTGCCAGTAGTACCAGTACAGGTTCTGGGGCCAACGTCCTGACTTTC,CASSTSTGSGANVLTF
TRBJ2-1,-,-,TRBV18,TGTGCCAGCTCCACCCCCGGCAATGAGCAGTTCTTC,CASSTPGNEQFF
TRBJ1-2,-,-,TRBV5-1,TGCGCCAGCAGCTTGGCCGTCATGTCGCTCCATGGCTACACCTTC,CASSLAVMSLHGYTF
TRBJ1-5,-,-,TRBV6-8,TGTGCCAGCAGTTCCGCGCCACATCAGCCCCAGCATTTT,CASSSAPHQPQHF
TRBJ2-1,once,-,TRBV18,TGTGCCAGCTCACTTAAGACAGTCCAATCCTACAATGAGCAGTTCTTC,CASSLKTVQSYNEQFF
TRBJ2-7,-,TRBD1,TRBV5-1,TGCGCCAGCAGTCTAACAGGGGGCGCGTTGTCCGAGCAGTACTTC,CASSLTGGALSEQYF
TRBJ1-6,-,-,TRBV23-1,TGCGCCAGCAGCCAAGTAGCAGTTAATAATTCACCCCTCCACTTT,CASSQVAVNNSPLHF
TRBJ1-1,-,-,TRBV6-8,TGTGCCAGCAGGGACAGCAGCGTCAGAGCTTTCTTT,CASRDSSVRAFF
TRBJ2-1,-,TRBD1,TRBV6-8,TGTGCCAGCACCCCGGGACAGGGGATCGATGAGCAGTTCTTC,CASTPGQGIDEQFF
TRBJ1-5,once,-,TRBV29-1,TGCAGCGCAGTGGACGGGGGCAGCAATCAGCCCCAGCATTTT,CSAVDGGSNQPQHF
TRBJ2-1,-,-,TRBV6-8,TGTGCCAGCAGTTACTCGTCGGGTCGGAATGAGCAGTTCTTC,CASSYSSGRNEQFF
TRBJ2-5,-,TRBD2,TRBV7-7,TGTGCCAGCAGCCGCGTAGGACTAGCCGAGACCCAGTACTTC,CASSRVGLAETQYF
TRBJ1-2,-,-,TRBV11-3,TGTGCCAGCAGCTTGGGAGGTCAGGGTGGCGGCTACACCTTC,CASSLGGQGGGYTF
TRBJ1-2,-,-,TRBV11-3,TGTGCCAGCAGCTTAGTAGGAGGGGAAGCCTTCATCTATGGCTACACCTTC,CASSLVGGEAFIYGYTF
TRBJ2-5,few,TRBD1,TRBV6-8,TGTGCCATCACGCCGGGACAGCAAGAGACCCAGTACTTC,CAITPGQQETQYF
TRBJ1-4,-,-,TRBV28,TGTGCCAGCAGTTTTGGGGACGGGGTCGTACTGTTTTTT,CASSFGDGVVLFF
TRBJ1-5,once,-,TRBV28,TGTGCCAGCCACAGGGAGGGCCAGCCCCAGCATTTT,CASHREGQPQHF
TRBJ2-7,-,-,TRBV11-3,TGTGCCAGCAGCTTAGAAGGGATAGGGTACTACGAGCAGTACTTC,CASSLEGIGYYEQYF
TRBJ1-2,-,TRBD1,TRBV5-1,TGCGCCAGCAGCTTGGGACAACAGGGGAACTATGGCTACACCTTC,CASSLGQQGNYGYTF
TRBJ1-5,-,TRBD1,TRBV5-1,TGCGCCAGCAGCTTAGGGACAGTCAATCAGCCCCAGCATTTT,CASSLGTVNQPQHF